This TCR beta chain was sequenced during a study of shared clonotypes between healthy human individuals. Overall study context: The study used three CD4 naive, three CD4 memory, two CD8 naive and one CD8 memory plate per donor.

The assay was immunoSEQ multiplex PCR, and TCRdb's table has in-frame clones only and misses some. The sample lists approximately 980,000 clones, more than 75% occurring once. Germline V gene lookup returns CDR1 GTSNPN and CDR2 SVGIG (reference sequence). V shed 5 bases and J 2 bases; nucleotides not matched to a gene: 1. The CDR3 sequence is 13 residues long. This TCR derives from a man younger than 30 in good health. Specimen: memory CD4+ T cells sorted from blood. Subset of the sample: CD45RA-negative fraction. The chain joins TRBV30 to TRBJ2-7, with 12 bases fitting TRBD2. CDR3 protein: CAWGLAGTYEQYF. CDR3 coding DNA: TGTGCCTGGGGACTAGCGGGGACCTACGAGCAGTACTTC.